This TCR beta chain is drawn from a study of shared clonotypes between healthy human individuals. Every subset's genomic DNA went evenly onto several immunoSEQ plates. TCRdb keeps only in-frame clones here, not all; method: immunoSEQ multiplex PCR. This sample yields 2 million to 3 million clones, of which more than 90% are seen a single time; under 0.15% belongs to the top ten. General study results and limits: It was observed that 5% to 6% of naive CD4 clonotypes were shared across a handful of donors. Donor clonotype sharing was expected to depend on sequencing depth.

As for this clone: The antigen remains undetermined.

This receptor was obtained from a man aged 18 to 30 in good health. Sample: naive CD4+ T cells sorted from blood. Subset here: CD45RA+ positively selected.

CDR3 amino acids: CASRDIIYNEQFF. The CDR3 DNA sequence: TGTGCCAGTCGGGACATCATATACAATGAGCAGTTCTTC. The chain carries TRBV28 and TRBJ2-1; D might be TRBD1 (6 bases). CDR3 length: 13 residues. The V gene's germline CDR1 is MDHEN and CDR2 SYDVKM. V was clipped by 9 bases and J by 4 bases, with 13 bases between them.